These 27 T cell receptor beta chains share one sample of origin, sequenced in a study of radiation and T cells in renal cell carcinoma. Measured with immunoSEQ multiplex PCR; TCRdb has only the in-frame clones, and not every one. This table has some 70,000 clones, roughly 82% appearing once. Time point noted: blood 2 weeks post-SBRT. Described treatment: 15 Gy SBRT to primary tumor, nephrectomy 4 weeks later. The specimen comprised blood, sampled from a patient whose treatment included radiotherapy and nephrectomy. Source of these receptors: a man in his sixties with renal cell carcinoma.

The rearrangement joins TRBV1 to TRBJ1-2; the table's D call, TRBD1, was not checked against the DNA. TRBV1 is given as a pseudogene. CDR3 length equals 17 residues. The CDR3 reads CTSSQEELGRSSYGYTF. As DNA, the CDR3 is TGCACCAGCAGCCAAGAAGAGCTTGGCAGGTCGTCGTATGGCTACACCTTC.

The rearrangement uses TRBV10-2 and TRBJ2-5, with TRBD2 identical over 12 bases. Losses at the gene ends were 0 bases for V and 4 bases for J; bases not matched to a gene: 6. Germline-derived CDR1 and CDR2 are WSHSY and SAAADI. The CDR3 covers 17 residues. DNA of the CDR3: TGCGCCAGCAGTGAGTCCCTAGCGGGAGGGCCGGGAGAGACCCAGTACTTC. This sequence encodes CASSESLAGGPGETQYF.

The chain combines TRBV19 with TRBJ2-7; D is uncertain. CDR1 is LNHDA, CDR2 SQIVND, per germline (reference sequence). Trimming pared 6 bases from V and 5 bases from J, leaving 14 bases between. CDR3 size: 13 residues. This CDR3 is CASSPLRTHEQYF. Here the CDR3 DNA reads TGTGCCAGTAGCCCCTTAAGGACCCACGAGCAGTACTTC.

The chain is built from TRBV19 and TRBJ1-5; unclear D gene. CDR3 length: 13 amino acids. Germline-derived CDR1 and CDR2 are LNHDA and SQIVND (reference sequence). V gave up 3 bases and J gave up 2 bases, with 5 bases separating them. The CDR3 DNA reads TGTGCCAGTAGTATGAGGGGCAATCAGCCCCAGCATTTT. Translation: CASSMRGNQPQHF. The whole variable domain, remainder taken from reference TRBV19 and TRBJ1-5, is DGGITQSPKYLFRKEGQNVTLSCEQNLNHDAMYWYRQDPGQGLRLIYYSQIVNDFQKGDIAEGYSVSREKKESFPLTVTSAQKNPTAFYLCASSMRGNQPQHFGDGTRLSIL.

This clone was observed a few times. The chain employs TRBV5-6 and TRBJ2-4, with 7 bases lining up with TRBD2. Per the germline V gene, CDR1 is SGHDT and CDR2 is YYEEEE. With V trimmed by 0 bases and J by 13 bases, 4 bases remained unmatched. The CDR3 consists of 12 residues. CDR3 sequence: CASSLVGRIQYF. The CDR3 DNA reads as TGTGCCAGCAGCTTGGTCGGGAGGATACAGTACTTC.

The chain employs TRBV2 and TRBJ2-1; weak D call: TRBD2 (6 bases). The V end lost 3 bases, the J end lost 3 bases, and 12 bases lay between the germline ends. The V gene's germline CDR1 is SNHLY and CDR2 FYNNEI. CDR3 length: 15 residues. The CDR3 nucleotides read TGTGCCAGCAGTGAGAGTCGCGGGAACTACAATGAGCAGTTCTTC. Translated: CASSESRGNYNEQFF.

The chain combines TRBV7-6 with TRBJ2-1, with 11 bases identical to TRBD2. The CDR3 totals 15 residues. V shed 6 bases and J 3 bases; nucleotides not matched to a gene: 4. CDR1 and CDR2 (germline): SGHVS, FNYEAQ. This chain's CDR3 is CASRPTSGSYNEQFF. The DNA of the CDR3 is TGTGCCAGCAGACCCACTAGCGGGAGCTACAATGAGCAGTTCTTC.

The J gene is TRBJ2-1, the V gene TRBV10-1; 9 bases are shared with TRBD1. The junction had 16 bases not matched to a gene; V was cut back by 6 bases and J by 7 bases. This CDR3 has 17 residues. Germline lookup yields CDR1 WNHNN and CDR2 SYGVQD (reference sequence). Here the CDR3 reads CASRAGTGSAGGNEQFF. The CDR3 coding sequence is TGCGCCAGCAGGGCCGGGACAGGGAGCGCGGGTGGGAATGAGCAGTTCTTC.

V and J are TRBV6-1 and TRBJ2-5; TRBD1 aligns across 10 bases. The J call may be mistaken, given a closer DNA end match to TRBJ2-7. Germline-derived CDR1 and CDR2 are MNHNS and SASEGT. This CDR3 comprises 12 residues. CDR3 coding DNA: TGTGCCAGCAAGGACAGGGGGTACGAGCAGTACTTC. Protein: CASKDRGYEQYF.

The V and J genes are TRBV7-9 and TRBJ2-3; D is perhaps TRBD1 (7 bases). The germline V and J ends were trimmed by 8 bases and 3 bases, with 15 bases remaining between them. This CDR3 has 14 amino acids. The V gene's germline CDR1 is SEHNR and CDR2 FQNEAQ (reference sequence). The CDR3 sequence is CASGGGTVTDTQYF. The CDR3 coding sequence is TGTGCCAGCGGTGGCGGGACAGTGACAGATACGCAGTATTTT.

The CDR3 DNA reads TGTGCCAGCAGCCAAGATGGAGGACAGGCTCAGTTCTTC. As protein: CASSQDGGQAQFF. V gene TRBV14 combines with J gene TRBJ2-1; 7 nucleotides match TRBD1. CDR1 is SGHDN, CDR2 FVKESK, per germline. The trim removed 0 bases at V and 13 bases at J, leaving 6 bases unmatched. The CDR3 spans 13 residues.

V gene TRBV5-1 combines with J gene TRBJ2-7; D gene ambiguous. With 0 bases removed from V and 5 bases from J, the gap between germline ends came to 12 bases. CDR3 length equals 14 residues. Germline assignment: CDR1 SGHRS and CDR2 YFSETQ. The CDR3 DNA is TGCGCCAGCAGCTTGGCGGGCAGGTTCAACGAGCAGTACTTC. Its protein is CASSLAGRFNEQYF.

The DNA of the CDR3 is TGTGCCAGCAGAACCCCGGGAGAACCAAACACCCAGTACTTC. It encodes CASRTPGEPNTQYF. The chain joins TRBV28 to TRBJ2-5, with D possibly TRBD2 on 6 matching bases. Trimming cost V 6 bases and J 8 bases, with 19 bases left between them. Per germline, CDR1 MDHEN and CDR2 SYDVKM. CDR3 length equals 14 residues.

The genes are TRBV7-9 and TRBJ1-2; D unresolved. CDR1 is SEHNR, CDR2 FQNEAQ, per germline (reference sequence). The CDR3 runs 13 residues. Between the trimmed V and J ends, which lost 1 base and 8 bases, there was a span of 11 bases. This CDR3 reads CASSLDGIDGYTF. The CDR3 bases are TGTGCCAGCAGCTTAGATGGAATTGACGGCTACACCTTC.

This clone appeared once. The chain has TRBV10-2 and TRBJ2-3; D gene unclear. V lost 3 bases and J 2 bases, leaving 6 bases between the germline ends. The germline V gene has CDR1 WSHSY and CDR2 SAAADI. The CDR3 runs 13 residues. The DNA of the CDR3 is TGCGCCAGCAGTGATCGGTTCACAGATACGCAGTATTTT. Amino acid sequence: CASSDRFTDTQYF.

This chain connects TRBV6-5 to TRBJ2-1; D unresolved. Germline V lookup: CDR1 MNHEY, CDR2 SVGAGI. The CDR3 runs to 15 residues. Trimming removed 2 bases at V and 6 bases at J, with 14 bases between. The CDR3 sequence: CASSYAVGQSNEQFF. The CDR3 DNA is TGTGCCAGCAGTTACGCGGTAGGGCAGAGCAATGAGCAGTTCTTC.

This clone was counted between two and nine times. In nucleotides, the CDR3 is TGTGCCAGTAGTGGGCTACTTTCCTACGAGCAGTACTTC. It translates to CASSGLLSYEQYF. The V and J genes are TRBV19 and TRBJ2-7, with D uncertain. The length of the CDR3 is 13 residues. CDR1 is LNHDA, CDR2 SQIVND, per germline (reference sequence). V lost 5 bases to trimming and J lost 1 base, with 9 bases between them.

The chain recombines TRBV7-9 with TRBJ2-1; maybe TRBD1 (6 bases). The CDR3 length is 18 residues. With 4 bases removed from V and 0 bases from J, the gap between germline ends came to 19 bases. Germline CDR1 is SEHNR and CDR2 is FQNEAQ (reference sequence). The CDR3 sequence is CASSSPPGQGGSYNEQFF. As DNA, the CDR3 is TGTGCCAGCAGCTCCCCTCCCGGCCAAGGGGGCTCCTACAATGAGCAGTTCTTC.

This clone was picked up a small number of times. CDR3 region: CASSHSEGGSQPQHF. Written as DNA, the CDR3 is TGTGCCAGCAGCCACTCCGAGGGGGGAAGCCAGCCCCAGCATTTT. The V call is TRBV7-9, the J call TRBJ1-5; weak D call: TRBD1 (6 bases). This CDR3 contains 15 residues. CDR1 SEHNR and CDR2 FQNEAQ come from the germline V gene (reference sequence). The germline V and J ends were trimmed by 5 bases and 7 bases, with 18 bases remaining between them. The variable domain in full, with the rest retrieved from reference TRBV7-9 and TRBJ1-5, is DTGVSQNPRHKITKRGQNVTFRCDPISEHNRLYWYRQTLGQGPEFLTYFQNEAQLEKSRLLSDRFSAERPKGSFSTLEIQRTEQGDSAMYLCASSHSEGGSQPQHFGDGTRLSIL.

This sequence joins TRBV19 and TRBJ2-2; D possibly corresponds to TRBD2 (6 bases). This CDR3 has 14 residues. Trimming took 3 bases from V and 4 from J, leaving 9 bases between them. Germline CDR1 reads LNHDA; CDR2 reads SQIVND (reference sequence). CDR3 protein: CASSIRGGTGELFF. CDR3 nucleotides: TGTGCCAGTAGTATTAGGGGAGGCACCGGGGAGCTGTTTTTT.

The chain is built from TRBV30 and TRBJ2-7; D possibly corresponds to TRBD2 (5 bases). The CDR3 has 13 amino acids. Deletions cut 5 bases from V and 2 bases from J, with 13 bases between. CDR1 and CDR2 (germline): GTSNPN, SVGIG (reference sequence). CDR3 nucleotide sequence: TGTGCCTGGGGGGAGCTTATCCCCTACGAGCAGTACTTC. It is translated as CAWGELIPYEQYF.

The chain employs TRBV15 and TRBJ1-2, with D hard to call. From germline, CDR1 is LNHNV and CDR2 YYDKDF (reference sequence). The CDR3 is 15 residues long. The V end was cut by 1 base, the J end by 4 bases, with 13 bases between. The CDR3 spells CATSRAGRLGYGYTF. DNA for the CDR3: TGTGCCACCAGCAGAGCGGGGAGGTTAGGCTATGGCTACACCTTC.

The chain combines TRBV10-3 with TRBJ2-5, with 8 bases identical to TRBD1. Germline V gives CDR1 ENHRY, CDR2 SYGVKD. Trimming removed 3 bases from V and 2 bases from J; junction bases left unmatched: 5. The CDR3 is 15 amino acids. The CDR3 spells CAISDHRTGQETQYF. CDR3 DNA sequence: TGTGCCATCAGTGACCACAGGACAGGGCAAGAGACCCAGTACTTC.

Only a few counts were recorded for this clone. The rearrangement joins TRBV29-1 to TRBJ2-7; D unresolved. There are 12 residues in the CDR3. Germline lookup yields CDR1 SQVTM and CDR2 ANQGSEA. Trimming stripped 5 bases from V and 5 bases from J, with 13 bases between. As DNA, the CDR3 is TGCAGCGTTAAGGTAGTCTCGGACGAGCAGTACTTC. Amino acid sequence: CSVKVVSDEQYF.

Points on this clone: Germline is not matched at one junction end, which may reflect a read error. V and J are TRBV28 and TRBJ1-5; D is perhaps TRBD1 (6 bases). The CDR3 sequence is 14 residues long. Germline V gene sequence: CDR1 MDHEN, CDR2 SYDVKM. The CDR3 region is CASSPPGTPVLIYF. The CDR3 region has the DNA TGTGCCAGCAGTCCTCCCGGGACACCCGTATTGATTTATTTT.

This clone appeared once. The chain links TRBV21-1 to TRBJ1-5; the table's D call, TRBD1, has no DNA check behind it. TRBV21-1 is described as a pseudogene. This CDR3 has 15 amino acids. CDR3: CASSPKGQADQPQHF. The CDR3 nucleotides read TGTGCCAGCAGCCCCAAGGGACAGGCCGATCAGCCCCAGCATTTT.

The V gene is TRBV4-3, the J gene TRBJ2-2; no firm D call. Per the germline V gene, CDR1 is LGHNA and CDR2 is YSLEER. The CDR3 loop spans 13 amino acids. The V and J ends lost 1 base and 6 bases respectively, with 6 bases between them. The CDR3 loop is CASSQVVPGELFF. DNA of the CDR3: TGCGCCAGCAGCCAAGTAGTCCCCGGGGAGCTGTTTTTT.